The present TCR beta chain was sequenced within a study of CD8 T cells in ankylosing spondylitis. General observations from the study: The clones that were linked to disease were reported to be significantly enriched in matched synovial fluid samples from ankylosing spondylitis patients. One TCR beta motif, made up of fewer than 10 highly homologous variants, appeared characteristic of ankylosing spondylitis blood.

This clonotype was seen a handful of times. Its antigen remains unknown. Germline lookup yields CDR1 DFQATT and CDR2 SNEGSKA (reference sequence). This CDR3 has 16 amino acids. The J segment lost 4 bases and the V segment lost 5 bases, leaving 9 bases of the junction unmatched. One entry per CDR3 protein results from TCRdb running MiXCR on the 5' RACE reads. The data show hundreds of thousands of distinct CDR3 sequences, around 11% seen once. This receptor was identified in a male donor with ankylosing spondylitis. Sequencing was done on a sample of blood, either unsorted or a sorted T cell fraction (not recorded which). This sequence joins TRBV20-1 and TRBJ2-1, with 12 bases matching TRBD1. The CDR3 loop is CSAAGQGAKRYNEQFF. The CDR3 DNA reads as TGCAGTGCTGCGGGACAGGGGGCTAAACGGTACAATGAGCAGTTCTTC.